This T cell receptor beta chain emerged from a study of CD8 T cells in ankylosing spondylitis. Notes on this clonotype: No antigen is known for it.

As the method for making TCR beta libraries, quantitative 5'-RACE with molecular barcodes was used. TCRdb used MiXCR to reprocess the 5' RACE reads, holding one entry per CDR3 protein. The sample has around 340,000 distinct CDR3 sequences, roughly 14% seen once. Study-wide findings and caveats: Researchers reportedly found disease-linked clones significantly enriched in matched ankylosing spondylitis synovial fluid. Peripheral blood samples showed relatively rare disease-linked clones, and these clones were CD8+. The study identified a TCR beta motif of fewer than 10 highly homologous variants that appeared characteristic of ankylosing spondylitis blood.

Germline V CDR1 and CDR2: SGHVS, FQNEAQ. The CDR3 length is 13 residues. The junction had 5 bases not matched to a gene; V was cut back by 7 bases and J by 7 bases. J is TRBJ1-2 and V is TRBV7-8; 11 bases align to TRBD1. The receptor's source is a male donor with ankylosing spondylitis or in good health (not recorded which). The sequenced sample was blood, either unsorted or a sorted T cell fraction (not recorded which). Written as DNA, the CDR3 is TGTGCCAGCACCCCCGGGACAGGGGGTGGCTACACCTTC. Protein product: CASTPGTGGGYTF.